This TCR beta chain was captured by sequencing in a study of CD8 T cells in ankylosing spondylitis. Study observations and caveats: CD8+ disease-linked clones were present at relatively low frequencies in blood. Roughly 8 highly homologous variants made up a TCR beta motif, and this motif appeared characteristic of ankylosing spondylitis blood.

The TCR beta libraries were generated through quantitative 5'-RACE incorporating molecular barcodes. TCRdb re-called the 5' RACE reads through MiXCR, storing one row per CDR3 protein. The repertoire holds 300,000 to 350,000 distinct CDR3 sequences, with approximately 10% as singletons. Turning to this clonotype: The antigen remains undetermined. A much larger clone is a single base away; this may be a read error.

Germline V gene data show CDR1 as DFQATT and CDR2 as SNEGSKA (reference sequence). The CDR3 extends over 14 amino acids. This chain links TRBV20-1 with TRBJ1-2; 9 nucleotides agree with TRBD1. The source material was blood, either unsorted or a sorted T cell fraction (not recorded which). The clonotype comes from a female donor with ankylosing spondylitis or in good health (not recorded which). The CDR3 DNA is TGCAGTGCTACCTTGGACAGGGGAGGCTATGGCGACACCTTC. It is translated as CSATLDRGGYGDTF.